This section outlines one TCR beta chain sequence together with its context. The antigen remains unidentified. This PCR relied on a set of 60 Vbeta primers and 13 Jbeta primers. Here immunoSEQ multiplex PCR was the method, and the copy in TCRdb shows in-frame clones only, minus some. In the table there are about 190,000 clones, about 70% of which are singletons. The sample originates from a study of cytomegalovirus exposure and HLA in healthy donors. Germline V gene data show CDR1 as MNHNY and CDR2 as SVGAGI (reference sequence). With V trimmed by 6 bases and J by 5 bases, 6 bases remained unmatched. The length of the CDR3 is 16 residues. Whole-study results and caveats: Several of the most significant clusters were apparently associated with common viral pathogens in a later analysis. The dataset shows that most TCR sequences were rare, while some public TCRs occurred in many donors. Earlier findings revealed that most TCR beta V segments proved productive either about 87% or about 30% of the time. The study flagged roughly 160 TCR beta chains as cytomegalovirus-associated.

This TCR derives from a woman under 40 in good health and CMV-seronegative. Material: PBMCs. V usage is TRBV6-6 and J usage is TRBJ2-3; 15 bases are a match to TRBD2. The CDR3 sequence is CASRDTGLAGGDTQYF. CDR3 coding DNA: TGTGCCAGCAGAGACACGGGACTAGCGGGGGGAGATACGCAGTATTTT.